The 8 T cell receptor beta chains reported below all come from one sample, sequenced in a study of OX40 agonist ivuxolimab in advanced cancers. This table comes from immunoSEQ multiplex PCR, and its TCRdb copy is limited to in-frame clones, with some not included. The table records approximately 41,000 clones, 80% to 90% of them present only once. The sequencing here drew on CD4+ or CD8+ T cells sorted from blood, taken in a trial of the OX40 agonist ivuxolimab. The source of these receptors is an adult with an advanced solid tumor such as melanoma, head and neck, liver or kidney cancer.

In its sample, this clone was seen once. The J gene is TRBJ1-1, the V gene TRBV27; D perhaps matches TRBD1 (5 bases). V lost 2 bases and J lost 5, with 12 bases in between. The germline V gene encodes CDR1 MNHEY and CDR2 SMNVEV (reference sequence). The CDR3 length is 14 residues. The CDR3 nucleotides are TGTGCCAGCAGTTTAGGTCCTGGGGGAACTGAAGCTTTCTTT. It translates to CASSLGPGGTEAFF.

V usage is TRBV5-1 and J usage is TRBJ2-1, with 8 bases lining up with TRBD2. CDR1 is SGHRS, CDR2 YFSETQ, per germline. This CDR3 is 14 amino acids long. Trimming at V came to 0 bases and at J to 7 bases, leaving 3 bases not matched to a gene. CDR3 sequence reads: CASSLVPGGNEQFF. DNA for the CDR3: TGCGCCAGCAGCTTGGTGCCGGGGGGGAATGAGCAGTTCTTC.

The chain couples TRBV15 to TRBJ2-1; D is possibly TRBD1 or TRBD2 (5 bases each). CDR1 and CDR2 (germline): LNHNV, YYDKDF (reference sequence). The CDR3 is 16 residues long. Trimming left V 4 bases short and J 4 bases short, with 17 bases between. CDR3 DNA: TGTGCCACCAGCACAGACACCGGGACGGTATACAATGAGCAGTTCTTC. It encodes CATSTDTGTVYNEQFF. The full variable domain, rest sourced from reference TRBV15 and TRBJ2-1, is DAMVIQNPRYQVTQFGKPVTLSCSQTLNHNVMYWYQQKSSQAPKLLFHYYDKDFNNEADTPDNFQSRRPNTSFCFLDIRSPGLGDTAMYLCATSTDTGTVYNEQFFGPGTRLTVL.

V is TRBV4-3 and J is TRBJ2-1; a possible D gene is TRBD2 (6 bases). Trimming left V 0 bases short and J 3 bases short, with 12 bases between. The CDR3 totals 16 residues. CDR1 is LGHNA and CDR2 is YSLEER in the germline V gene. The CDR3 DNA reads as TGCGCCAGCAGCCAAGATAACGGGGGACTCTACAATGAGCAGTTCTTC. This gives the protein CASSQDNGGLYNEQFF.

CDR3 nucleotide sequence: TGTGCCAGCAGAGCCCTAGGCAATGAGCAGTTCTTC. It codes for CASRALGNEQFF. This chain connects TRBV6-6 to TRBJ2-1, with no clear D. This CDR3 has 12 residues. The germline gives CDR1 MNHNY, CDR2 SVGAGI (reference sequence). V lost 6 bases and J lost 6, with 9 bases in between.

In this sample, this clone turned up once. The chain has TRBV19 and TRBJ1-1; D remains ambiguous. Deletions cut 1 base from V and 6 bases from J, with 18 bases between. The CDR3 covers 16 residues. The germline gives CDR1 LNHDA, CDR2 SQIVND (reference sequence). The CDR3 bases are TGTGCCAGTAGTATAGGTGCTTTCTCGGGAGCGGCTGAAGCTTTCTTT. Translated: CASSIGAFSGAAEAFF. Full variable domain (outside the CDR3, taken from reference TRBV19 and TRBJ1-1): DGGITQSPKYLFRKEGQNVTLSCEQNLNHDAMYWYRQDPGQGLRLIYYSQIVNDFQKGDIAEGYSVSREKKESFPLTVTSAQKNPTAFYLCASSIGAFSGAAEAFFGQGTRLTVV.

The chain is built from TRBV28 and TRBJ2-4; 7 bases fit TRBD1. Germline assignment: CDR1 MDHEN and CDR2 SYDVKM. J was trimmed by 8 bases and V by 5 bases; bases with no gene match: 9. This CDR3 contains 14 residues. Here the CDR3 reads CASSGATGLDIQYF. CDR3 nucleotides: TGTGCCAGCAGTGGGGCGACAGGGTTGGACATTCAGTACTTC.

The chain recombines TRBV16 with TRBJ2-3; 12 nucleotides line up with TRBD1. The CDR3 contains 17 residues. The J segment lost 1 base and the V segment lost 3 bases, leaving 5 bases of the junction unmatched. The germline V gene has CDR1 KGHSY and CDR2 FQNENV. The CDR3 protein is CASSHPGTGGGTDTQYF. CDR3 sequence (DNA): TGTGCCAGCAGCCACCCTGGGACAGGGGGCGGCACAGATACGCAGTATTTT. The full variable domain, its missing parts supplied by reference TRBV16 and TRBJ2-3, is GEEVAQTPKHLVRGEGQKAKLYCAPIKGHSYVFWYQQVLKNEFKFLISFQNENVFDETGMPKERFSAKCLPNSPCSLEIQATKLEDSAVYFCASSHPGTGGGTDTQYFGPGTRLTVL.